The rows below give T cell receptor beta chains drawn from one sample of a study of blood T cells in healthy people across ages. Each CDR3 protein gets one entry after TCRdb re-called the 5' RACE reads with MiXCR. The data contain roughly 790,000 distinct CDR3 sequences, roughly two fifths of them singletons. The specimen sequenced was blood. Receptors originate from a woman aged 55-75 years in good health. The CDR3 runs from the conserved cysteine through the conserved F or W. D genes are given only for firm matches. Only some rows state a clone size, as once, few, many or a class for expanded clones.

cdr3_nt: TGTGCCAGCAGTTTAGGTCCAACGAACTATGGCTACACCTTC
cdr3_aa: CASSLGPTNYGYTF
clone_size: few
j_call: TRBJ1-2
d_call: .
v_call: TRBV12-3/TRBV12-4

cdr3_nt: TGCGCCAGCAGCCCCCTAGCGGGGATAGGTGAGCAGTTCTTC
cdr3_aa: CASSPLAGIGEQFF
clone_size: once
j_call: TRBJ2-1
d_call: TRBD2
v_call: TRBV4-3

cdr3_nt: TGCAGTGCTACTTGGCGCTCCTACGAGCAGTACTTC
cdr3_aa: CSATWRSYEQYF
clone_size: .
j_call: TRBJ2-7
d_call: .
v_call: TRBV20-1

cdr3_nt: TGTGCCAGCAGCAAAGGGACACCTAACTCCTACAATGAGCAGTTCTTC
cdr3_aa: CASSKGTPNSYNEQFF
clone_size: .
j_call: TRBJ2-1
d_call: .
v_call: TRBV21-1

cdr3_nt: TGTGCCAGCCAATCGTCACAGGGGGTCCCCGAGCAGTACTTC
cdr3_aa: CASQSSQGVPEQYF
clone_size: .
j_call: TRBJ2-7
d_call: TRBD1
v_call: TRBV2

cdr3_nt: TGCAGTGCTAGAGATCGTTCGGCGGGGGGCCTTGGAGATACGCAGTATTTT
cdr3_aa: CSARDRSAGGLGDTQYF
clone_size: .
j_call: TRBJ2-3
d_call: TRBD2
v_call: TRBV20-1

cdr3_nt: TGTGCCAGCAGCAGCCGGGGACGGGGAGGCAATCAGCCCCAGCATTTT
cdr3_aa: CASSSRGRGGNQPQHF
clone_size: few
j_call: TRBJ1-5
d_call: .
v_call: TRBV6-5

cdr3_nt: TGTGCCAGCAGTAGACCGGGACTAGCGGGAGGTCACACAGATACGCAGTATTTT
cdr3_aa: CASSRPGLAGGHTDTQYF
clone_size: .
j_call: TRBJ2-3
d_call: TRBD2
v_call: TRBV28

cdr3_nt: TGTGCCAGCAGCAGGTTCGAGGCGGTAAGGGCCAAAAACATTCAGTACTTC
cdr3_aa: CASSRFEAVRAKNIQYF
clone_size: .
j_call: TRBJ2-4
d_call: .
v_call: TRBV21-1

cdr3_nt: TGTGCCAGCAAGGGGGATACGCAGTATTTT
cdr3_aa: CASKGDTQYF
clone_size: .
j_call: TRBJ2-3
d_call: .
v_call: TRBV12-3/TRBV12-4

cdr3_nt: TGTGCCACCAGTGATCCCGGGACTAGCGAAGAGGCCCAGTACTTC
cdr3_aa: CATSDPGTSEEAQYF
clone_size: .
j_call: TRBJ2-5
d_call: TRBD2
v_call: TRBV24-1

cdr3_nt: TGCAGTGCTAGGGTGACAGATACCTACGAGCAGTACTTC
cdr3_aa: CSARVTDTYEQYF
clone_size: .
j_call: TRBJ2-7
d_call: .
v_call: TRBV20-1

cdr3_nt: TGCAGCGTACAGGGGACGGCGGAGTCCTACGAGCAGTACTTC
cdr3_aa: CSVQGTAESYEQYF
clone_size: .
j_call: TRBJ2-7
d_call: TRBD1
v_call: TRBV29-1

cdr3_nt: TGTGCCAGCAGCCTATACAGGGGTAGGGACAATGAGCAGTTCTTC
cdr3_aa: CASSLYRGRDNEQFF
clone_size: .
j_call: TRBJ2-1
d_call: TRBD1
v_call: TRBV7-2

cdr3_nt: TGTGCCAGCAGCTCGGGACCTTTGAGGGCTTTCTTT
cdr3_aa: CASSSGPLRAFF
clone_size: .
j_call: TRBJ1-1
d_call: .
v_call: TRBV7-9

cdr3_nt: TGTGCCAGCAGTAAGGGGACAACCTACGAGCAGTACTTC
cdr3_aa: CASSKGTTYEQYF
clone_size: .
j_call: TRBJ2-7
d_call: .
v_call: TRBV6-2/TRBV6-3

cdr3_nt: TGCAGTGCCCTCTCCCAACAGGGTGACTACGAGCAGTACTTC
cdr3_aa: CSALSQQGDYEQYF
clone_size: few
j_call: TRBJ2-7
d_call: .
v_call: TRBV20-1

cdr3_nt: TGTGCCAGCAGAGCCGGGACAGACTTAGATACGCAGTATTTT
cdr3_aa: CASRAGTDLDTQYF
clone_size: few
j_call: TRBJ2-3
d_call: TRBD1
v_call: TRBV6-1

cdr3_nt: TGCAGTGCTAGGCGAGCGGGAGGGCTCGGCAATGAGCAGTTCTTC
cdr3_aa: CSARRAGGLGNEQFF
clone_size: .
j_call: TRBJ2-1
d_call: TRBD2
v_call: TRBV20-1

cdr3_nt: TGCGCCAGCAGAAGACAGGGGACCGGGGAGCTGTTTTTT
cdr3_aa: CASRRQGTGELFF
clone_size: few
j_call: TRBJ2-2
d_call: TRBD1
v_call: TRBV5-1

cdr3_nt: TGTGCCAGCAGGATAGGGCTAAACAATGAGCAGTTCTTC
cdr3_aa: CASRIGLNNEQFF
clone_size: .
j_call: TRBJ2-1
d_call: .
v_call: TRBV2

cdr3_nt: TGTGCCGGCGCCAGGGGGGCCAGTGAAAAACTGTTTTTT
cdr3_aa: CAGARGASEKLFF
clone_size: few
j_call: TRBJ1-4
d_call: TRBD1
v_call: TRBV7-9

cdr3_nt: TGTGCCAGCAGTTTGGATAGCGGGACCCTCTACAATGAGCAGTTCTTC
cdr3_aa: CASSLDSGTLYNEQFF
clone_size: .
j_call: TRBJ2-1
d_call: TRBD2
v_call: TRBV27

cdr3_nt: TGTGCCAGCAGTTACTCCGGGGGGCGGGCGAACACTGAAGCTTTCTTT
cdr3_aa: CASSYSGGRANTEAFF
clone_size: .
j_call: TRBJ1-1
d_call: .
v_call: TRBV6-5

cdr3_nt: TGTGCCACTGGGGACGCGAACACCGGGGAGCTGTTTTTT
cdr3_aa: CATGDANTGELFF
clone_size: .
j_call: TRBJ2-2
d_call: .
v_call: TRBV6-5

cdr3_nt: TGCGCCAGCAGCCAAGAACCTAGCGGGGACCATGAGCAGTTCTTC
cdr3_aa: CASSQEPSGDHEQFF
clone_size: .
j_call: TRBJ2-1
d_call: TRBD2
v_call: TRBV4-3

cdr3_nt: TGTGCCAGCAGTTACTTAGGGTCGGGAGGCCTGTACTTC
cdr3_aa: CASSYLGSGGLYF
clone_size: .
j_call: TRBJ2-7
d_call: TRBD2
v_call: TRBV6-2/TRBV6-3

cdr3_nt: TGCAGTGCTAGATCGCCCACTAAAGAGACCCAGTACTTC
cdr3_aa: CSARSPTKETQYF
clone_size: few
j_call: TRBJ2-5
d_call: .
v_call: TRBV20-1

cdr3_nt: TGCGCCAGCAGCCTTCCTAGACTAGCAGATACCCAAGAGACCCAGTTCTTC
cdr3_aa: CASSLPRLADTQETQFF
clone_size: .
j_call: TRBJ2-1
d_call: TRBD2
v_call: TRBV4-1

cdr3_nt: TGTGCCAACCAGACGACAGAGACAGGTCCCCCTACTAACACTGAAGCTTTCTTT
cdr3_aa: CANQTTETGPPTNTEAFF
clone_size: few
j_call: TRBJ1-1
d_call: .
v_call: TRBV7-9

cdr3_nt: TGTGCCAGCAGCCCCGGGGGGCCTGGGAACACCGGGGAGCTGTTTTTT
cdr3_aa: CASSPGGPGNTGELFF
clone_size: few
j_call: TRBJ2-2
d_call: .
v_call: TRBV4-2

cdr3_nt: TGTGCCAGCAGCCAAAGACTAGCGGGAAAGGGTGAGCAGTTCTTC
cdr3_aa: CASSQRLAGKGEQFF
clone_size: few
j_call: TRBJ2-1
d_call: TRBD2
v_call: TRBV2

cdr3_nt: TGTGCCAGCAGTGAAGGAGTGGGTTTCTCCCACGAGCAGTACTTC
cdr3_aa: CASSEGVGFSHEQYF
clone_size: .
j_call: TRBJ2-7
d_call: .
v_call: TRBV2

cdr3_nt: TGTGCCAGCAGCCAGGTAACCCGCTACGAGCAGTACTTC
cdr3_aa: CASSQVTRYEQYF
clone_size: .
j_call: TRBJ2-7
d_call: .
v_call: TRBV14

cdr3_nt: TGTGCCAGCAGTTCGTACCCCTACGAGCAGTACTTC
cdr3_aa: CASSSYPYEQYF
clone_size: few
j_call: TRBJ2-7
d_call: .
v_call: TRBV27

cdr3_nt: TGTGCCAGCAGCCAAGATAAGGCGTCCGGGGAGCTGTTTTTT
cdr3_aa: CASSQDKASGELFF
clone_size: .
j_call: TRBJ2-2
d_call: .
v_call: TRBV4-2

cdr3_nt: TGCGCCAGCAGTCCCCAGGGGCGGGAGACCCAGTACTTC
cdr3_aa: CASSPQGRETQYF
clone_size: many
j_call: TRBJ2-5
d_call: .
v_call: TRBV5-1

cdr3_nt: TGTGCCATCCGCGGGACTCTGGGGGACAATGAGCAGTACTTC
cdr3_aa: CAIRGTLGDNEQYF
clone_size: .
j_call: TRBJ2-7
d_call: .
v_call: TRBV10-3

cdr3_nt: TGTGCCACCAGTGACTCCCGGAATGAGCAGTTCTTC
cdr3_aa: CATSDSRNEQFF
clone_size: few
j_call: TRBJ2-1
d_call: .
v_call: TRBV24-1

cdr3_nt: TGTGCCAGCAGTCTCCTTCTGGGTACCAGGGGCGGTGGGAATGAGCAGTACTTC
cdr3_aa: CASSLLLGTRGGGNEQYF
clone_size: few
j_call: TRBJ2-4
d_call: .
v_call: TRBV12-3/TRBV12-4

cdr3_nt: TGCAGTGCTATGGGAGGGGAAGGCGATCAGCCCCAGCATTTT
cdr3_aa: CSAMGGEGDQPQHF
clone_size: .
j_call: TRBJ1-5
d_call: .
v_call: TRBV20-1

cdr3_nt: TGTGCCAGCAGTCCCGGGACAGGGGTTAGCGGCACAGATACGCAGTATTTT
cdr3_aa: CASSPGTGVSGTDTQYF
clone_size: few
j_call: TRBJ2-3
d_call: TRBD1
v_call: TRBV6-1

cdr3_nt: TGTGCCAGCAGTTTCCCTCGTGCCGGACAGGGTGCAGGGTCCTACGAGCAGTACTTC
cdr3_aa: CASSFPRAGQGAGSYEQYF
clone_size: few
j_call: TRBJ2-7
d_call: TRBD1
v_call: TRBV28

cdr3_nt: TGCGCCAGCAGCACGGGACAGGAAACCACAGATACGCAGTATTTT
cdr3_aa: CASSTGQETTDTQYF
clone_size: .
j_call: TRBJ2-3
d_call: TRBD1
v_call: TRBV5-1

cdr3_nt: TGTGCCAGCAGCTCAAGCGGGAGGGCCAGGGCAGATACGCAGTATTTT
cdr3_aa: CASSSSGRARADTQYF
clone_size: .
j_call: TRBJ2-3
d_call: TRBD2
v_call: TRBV7-2